This is a list of T cell receptor beta chains from one sample in a study of response to subunit inactivated influenza vaccine. Using its own MiXCR run on the RT-PCR reads, TCRdb lists one record per CDR3 protein. The sample has about 160,000 distinct CDR3 sequences; 11% are singletons. The source was non-naive T cells sorted from PBMCs, collected 40 to 50 days after vaccination. The receptors were sampled from a middle-aged man who received an inactivated influenza vaccine. Each CDR3 is given with its conserved first and last residue. A D gene is named only where the DNA matches it firmly. The listing skips clone size in some rows; elsewhere it reads once, few, many or a size class.

>TRBJ2-7|TRBV7-2|-|-
TGTGCCAGCAGCTTAGGGGGACCGAACTACGAGCAGTACTTC
CASSLGGPNYEQYF
>TRBJ2-5|TRBV20-1|-|-
TGCAGGATGGAGAGGACAGACTCCCAAGAGACCCAGTACTTC
CRMERTDSQETQYF
>TRBJ1-2|TRBV28|few|TRBD1
TGTGCCAGCAGTTTTAAGGGGGCGCGGGTTGGTGGCTACACCTTC
CASSFKGARVGGYTF
>TRBJ2-1|TRBV29-1|few|TRBD2
TGCAGCGTTGTAGCGGGAGTGAGTTACAATGAGCAGTTCTTC
CSVVAGVSYNEQFF
>TRBJ2-7|TRBV5-1|few|-
TGCGCCAGCAGCTTGCCCAGGGGCGAGCAGTACTTC
CASSLPRGEQYF
>TRBJ1-2|TRBV12-3/TRBV12-4|few|-
TGTGCCAGCAGACCCCCACAGGGAAACTATGGCTACACCTTC
CASRPPQGNYGYTF
>TRBJ2-7|TRBV20-1|few|TRBD2
TGCAGTGCTAGCAGACTAGCGGGCTACGAGCAGTACTTC
CSASRLAGYEQYF
>TRBJ1-1|TRBV5-1|many|-
TGCGCCAGCAGCTTGGGGGGGGTAGGGATGAACACTGAAGCTTTCTTT
CASSLGGVGMNTEAFF
>TRBJ2-7|TRBV2|-|-
TGTCGACCGTCGGAAACCTACGCCTACGAGCAGTACTTC
CRPSETYAYEQYF
>TRBJ2-3|TRBV20-1|-|-
TGCAGTGTCTCGACTAGGAAGGGCACAGATACGCAGTATTTT
CSVSTRKGTDTQYF
>TRBJ1-1|TRBV20-1|-|-
TGCAGTGCAAGAGGGAGACAGAAGAACACTGAAGCTTTCTTT
CSARGRQKNTEAFF